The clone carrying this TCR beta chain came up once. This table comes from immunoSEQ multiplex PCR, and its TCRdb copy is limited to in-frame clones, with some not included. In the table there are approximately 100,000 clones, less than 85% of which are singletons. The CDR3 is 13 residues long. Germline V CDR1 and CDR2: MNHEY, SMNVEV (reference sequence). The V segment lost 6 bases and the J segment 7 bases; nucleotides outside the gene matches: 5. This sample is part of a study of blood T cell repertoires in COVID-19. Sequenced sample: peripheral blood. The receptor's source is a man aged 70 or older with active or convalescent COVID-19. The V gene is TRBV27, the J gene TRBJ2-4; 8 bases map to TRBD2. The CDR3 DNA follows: TGTGCCAGCAGCGGACTAGCCTCTAACATTCAGTACTTC. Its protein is CASSGLASNIQYF.